The rows below give T cell receptor beta chains drawn from one sample of a study of untreated major depressive disorder. Only in-frame clones appear in the TCRdb table, and some are missing; sequencing was by immunoSEQ multiplex PCR. This table holds about 21,000 clones, around 93% found once. The sample was CD4+ T cells from PBMCs. The receptors were gathered from a man aged 30 to 39 in good health. CDR3s include the opening cysteine and the closing phenylalanine or tryptophan. Fields, in order: CDR3 length, J gene, clone size, V gene, D gene, CDR3 DNA, CDR3 protein. The D gene is left open where the match is weak. Rows may omit the clone size; those that give it use once, few, many or a size class.

>15|TRBJ2-3|once|TRBV5-6|TRBD2
TGTGCCAGCAGCATACGGACTAGCGACACAGATACGCAGTATTTT
CASSIRTSDTDTQYF
>15|TRBJ1-4|few|TRBV2|NA
TGTGCCAGCAGAATACAGGGAGATCTGGGCGAAAAACTGTTTTTT
CASRIQGDLGEKLFF
>14|TRBJ2-7|NA|TRBV4-3|NA
TGCGCCAGCAGCCAAGATTGGAGGGGCTACGAGCAGTACTTC
CASSQDWRGYEQYF
>13|TRBJ2-7|NA|TRBV7-2|TRBD1
TGTGCCAGCAGCTCCGGACAGGGCTCCGAGCAGTACTTC
CASSSGQGSEQYF
>14|TRBJ2-1|NA|TRBV5-1|NA
TGCGCCAGCAGCTTGGCCGCAGGGACTTCCGAGCAGTTCTTC
CASSLAAGTSEQFF
>15|TRBJ1-2|NA|TRBV4-3|NA
TGCGCCAGCAGCCAAGAGGGAGGGGGGGGCTATGGCTACACCTTC
CASSQEGGGGYGYTF
>17|TRBJ2-3|NA|TRBV9|NA
TGTGCCAGCAGCGTAGCTTGGGGGGAGAGTGGCACAGATACGCAGTATTTT
CASSVAWGESGTDTQYF
>15|TRBJ2-5|NA|TRBV7-6|TRBD1
TGTGCCAGCAGCACGGGACAGGGGGCTCAAGAGACCCAGTACTTC
CASSTGQGAQETQYF
>12|TRBJ1-2|NA|TRBV2|NA
TGTGCCACTCAGGGTGAGCTGGCAGGCTACACCTTC
CATQGELAGYTF
>15|TRBJ1-1|NA|TRBV7-9|NA
TGTGCCAGCAGCTTAATGTCTGGTAGCAACACTGAAGCTTTCTTT
CASSLMSGSNTEAFF
>12|TRBJ2-2|once|TRBV29-1|NA
TGCAGCGTTGAAGGGCAGACCGGGGAGCTGTTTTTT
CSVEGQTGELFF
>14|TRBJ1-2|NA|TRBV5-1|NA
TGCGCCAGCCGGTTCGACCTAACCTTCTATGGCTACACCTTC
CASRFDLTFYGYTF
>16|TRBJ2-5|NA|TRBV27|NA
TGTGCCAGCAGCTTGAAAAAAGAGAAGGTCCAAGAGACCCAGTACTTC
CASSLKKEKVQETQYF
>14|TRBJ1-2|NA|TRBV7-2|NA
TGTGCCACCCTATCGGACGGTCTTCCAGGTGGCTACACCTTC
CATLSDGLPGGYTF
>11|TRBJ1-2|NA|TRBV6-5|NA
TGTGCCAGCAGGGCCCTTTATGGCTACACCTTC
CASRALYGYTF
>14|TRBJ1-1|NA|TRBV7-8|TRBD1
TGTGCCAGCAGCTTGGGACAGGGGAACACTGAAGCTTTCTTT
CASSLGQGNTEAFF
>19|TRBJ2-1|NA|TRBV12-5|NA
TGTGCTAGTGGTTTGCGGTTGGTGCTCGGGACCAGCTCCTACAATGAGCAGTTCTTC
CASGLRLVLGTSSYNEQFF
>17|TRBJ1-1|NA|TRBV25-1|NA
TGTGCCAGCAGTGAATATAGCACTGTTGGGATGAACACTGAAGCTTTCTTT
CASSEYSTVGMNTEAFF
>15|TRBJ1-2|NA|TRBV30|TRBD1
TGTGCCTGGAGTGCACAGGGGCTAATAAACTATGGCTACACCTTC
CAWSAQGLINYGYTF
>14|TRBJ1-3|NA|TRBV30|NA
TGTGCCTGCACTCGGGCATTGGGGGGAAACACCATATATTTT
CACTRALGGNTIYF
>16|TRBJ2-3|NA|TRBV29-1|TRBD2
TGCAGCGCCCCCCCGACTAGCGGGCTTCACACAGATACGCAGTATTTT
CSAPPTSGLHTDTQYF
>14|TRBJ2-7|NA|TRBV18|NA
TGTGCCAGCTCGCCCGAGCTGGGCACCTACGAGCAGTACTTC
CASSPELGTYEQYF
>13|TRBJ1-5|NA|TRBV10-3|NA
TGTGCCATCAAGCGGGAGATGGATCAGCCCCAGCATTTT
CAIKREMDQPQHF
>14|TRBJ1-2|once|TRBV18|NA
TGTGCCAGCTCACCACCCGGCTCAAACTATGGCTACACCTTC
CASSPPGSNYGYTF